The subject of this entry is one TCR beta chain. What it binds is unknown. This entry belongs to a study of CD8+CD57+ T cells in acquired aplastic anemia. This CDR3 spans 14 amino acids. The V end lost 3 bases, the J end lost 3 bases, and 8 bases lay between the germline ends. Germline-derived CDR1 and CDR2 are SEHNR and FQNEAQ (reference sequence). General study results and limits: The same twenty-nine CD8+ CDR3 sequences occurred in patients and in controls. A significant difference in CD8+ Simpson's diversity between patients and controls was not found.

Investigators profiled TCR beta VDJ and CDR3 from genomic DNA template. Via MiXCR, TCRdb re-called the reads, giving one row per CDR3 protein. The table has approximately 170,000 distinct CDR3 sequences, around 60% seen once. The V call is TRBV7-9, the J call TRBJ2-2; D is perhaps TRBD1 (5 bases). This sequence was found in a human donor in good health. The material sequenced was sorted CD4+, CD8+, or CD8+CD57+ T cells (not recorded which) from PBMCs. The CDR3 region has the DNA TGTGCCAGCAGCTTCGACAGAGACACCGGGGAGCTGTTTTTT. It is translated as CASSFDRDTGELFF.